This T cell receptor (beta chain) was identified in a study of human T cells and chemical hapten exposure. The CDR3 consists of 13 residues. V lost 2 bases and J lost 6, with 9 bases in between. Looked up from germline, CDR1 is MGHRA and CDR2 is YSYEKL. Time point reported: pre-sensitization, week 0. Noted treatment: therapeutic diphenylcyclopropenone sensitization with weekly scalp DPC. TCRdb passed the RACE reads through MiXCR, listing each CDR3 protein once. The sample has 350,000 to 450,000 distinct CDR3 sequences, around 5.5% seen once; the top ten hold 2.5% to 3%. Sequences were derived from whole blood, sampled in connection with sensitization to the hapten diphenylcyclopropenone (DPC). This sequence was found in a woman aged 45-65 years with alopecia areata. Some clones in this sample may be carry-over from other donors' samples. The rearrangement links TRBV4-1 to TRBJ2-3; tentatively, D is TRBD2 (5 bases). The CDR3 is CASSQHGVDTQYF. CDR3 nucleotide sequence: TGCGCCAGCAGCCAACACGGGGTTGATACGCAGTATTTT.